This TCR beta chain comes out of a study of OX40 agonist ivuxolimab in advanced cancers. Study as a whole: Three dose-escalation patients had partial responses: one with hepatocellular carcinoma and two with cutaneous melanoma. Study conclusions and caveats: The authors did not determine the antigen specificity of the expanded peripheral T cells. Patients with a partial response at 0.1-3.0 mg/kg had among the lowest clonal expansion.

About this clone: The antigen remains unidentified.

Germline V gene sequence: CDR1 MNHEY, CDR2 SMNVEV (reference sequence). This CDR3 spans 14 amino acids. Trimming pared 3 bases from V and 7 bases from J, leaving 13 bases between. Autoimmune disease history or systemic immunosuppression barred patients. Here immunoSEQ multiplex PCR was the method, and the copy in TCRdb shows in-frame clones only, minus some. The sample lists around 40,000 clones, 86% occurring once. This TCR came from an adult with an advanced solid tumor such as melanoma, head and neck, liver or kidney cancer. The J gene is TRBJ2-1, the V gene TRBV27; no reliable D call. This specimen consisted of CD4+ or CD8+ T cells sorted from blood, obtained in a trial of the OX40 agonist ivuxolimab. The CDR3 DNA follows: TGTGCCAGCAGTTTCGGAACCTTTGGGAATGAGCAGTTCTTC. Amino acid sequence: CASSFGTFGNEQFF.